This is a list of T cell receptor beta chains from one sample in a study of blood T cell repertoires in COVID-19. The table came from immunoSEQ multiplex PCR; TCRdb's copy has only in-frame clones and leaves some out. This table holds 80,000 to 95,000 clones, 86% found once. The sequencing sample was made of peripheral blood. The receptor set was obtained from a man over 45 with active or convalescent COVID-19. CDR3s include the opening cysteine and the closing phenylalanine or tryptophan. The order of the fields is V gene, clone size, J gene, D gene, CDR3 protein, CDR3 DNA. The D gene is left open where the match is weak. Expanded clones get a size class; other rows say once, few or many, or leave the size out.

TRBV2	-	TRBJ2-7	-	CASSELSYLTGPVYF	TGTGCCAGCAGTGAACTTTCGTACCTAACGGGTCCCGTGTACTTC
TRBV6-6	-	TRBJ2-5	TRBD2	CASSHAGVGQETQYF	TGTGCCAGCAGCCACGCGGGGGTCGGCCAAGAGACCCAGTACTTC
TRBV5-1	-	TRBJ2-3	-	CASRDTAGTDTQYF	TGCGCCAGCAGGGACACCGCCGGCACAGATACGCAGTATTTT
TRBV2	once	TRBJ1-2	-	CASSEPPTGWGYGYTF	TGTGCCAGCAGTGAACCCCCGACAGGATGGGGCTATGGCTACACCTTC
TRBV2	-	TRBJ1-3	TRBD1	CASGTGGYTIYF	TGTGCCAGCGGGACAGGGGGGTACACCATATATTTT
TRBV6-5	-	TRBJ2-7	-	CASSYPGSSYEQYF	TGTGCCAGCAGTTACCCCGGGAGTAGCTACGAGCAGTACTTC
TRBV27	-	TRBJ2-1	-	CASSLSRGRDYHYNEQFF	TGTGCCAGCAGTTTATCGAGGGGGAGGGACTACCACTACAATGAGCAGTTCTTC
TRBV19	-	TRBJ1-5	-	CASSRVSNQPQHF	TGTGCCAGTAGTCGGGTAAGCAATCAGCCCCAGCATTTT
TRBV28	-	TRBJ2-5	TRBD1	CASSLGQAQETQYF	TGTGCCAGCAGTTTAGGACAGGCCCAAGAGACCCAGTACTTC
TRBV11-3	-	TRBJ2-3	TRBD2	CASSLTSGDTQYF	TGTGCCAGCAGCTTGACTAGCGGAGATACGCAGTATTTT
TRBV28	-	TRBJ2-7	-	CASSFQRSREQYF	TGTGCCAGCAGTTTCCAGAGGAGTCGCGAGCAGTACTTC
TRBV5-1	-	TRBJ1-6	TRBD1	CASSRDSSSSYNSPLHF	TGCGCCAGCAGCAGGGACAGTTCGAGCTCCTATAATTCACCCCTCCACTTT
TRBV13	-	TRBJ2-1	TRBD1	CASSPGQVWNEQFF	TGTGCCAGCAGCCCCGGACAGGTTTGGAATGAGCAGTTCTTC
TRBV19	-	TRBJ2-5	TRBD1	CASTPGQGLQTQYF	TGTGCCAGTACCCCGGGACAGGGATTGCAGACCCAGTACTTC
TRBV27	-	TRBJ2-1	-	CASSLEAGVNEQFF	TGTGCCAGCAGTTTAGAGGCAGGGGTTAATGAGCAGTTCTTC
TRBV29-1	once	TRBJ2-7	TRBD1	CSVTGGQEQYF	TGCAGCGTGACAGGGGGCCAGGAGCAGTACTTC
TRBV2	-	TRBJ2-4	-	CASSEWAQLAKNIQYF	TGTGCCAGCAGTGAATGGGCGCAGCTAGCCAAAAACATTCAGTACTTC
TRBV25-1	-	TRBJ1-6	TRBD1	CASSEGQASGAPLHF	TGTGCCAGCAGCGAGGGACAGGCCTCGGGGGCACCCCTCCACTTT
TRBV12-3/TRBV12-4	-	TRBJ2-7	-	CASRRNYEQYF	TGTGCCAGCAGGAGAAACTACGAGCAGTACTTC
TRBV19	-	TRBJ1-1	TRBD1	CASSAGGWTEAFF	TGTGCCAGTAGTGCAGGGGGCTGGACTGAAGCTTTCTTT
TRBV6-5	-	TRBJ2-7	-	CASSYSTAGRSEQYF	TGTGCCAGCAGTTACTCGACGGCAGGGCGAAGCGAGCAGTACTTC
TRBV5-5	once	TRBJ2-1	-	CASRPQPGAEQFF	TGTGCCAGCAGGCCACAGCCGGGAGCTGAGCAGTTCTTC
TRBV7-2	few	TRBJ2-7	TRBD2	CASSLKGTSGGPYEQYF	TGTGCCAGCAGCCTAAAAGGGACTAGCGGGGGGCCCTACGAGCAGTACTTC
TRBV2	-	TRBJ1-1	TRBD1	CASRETTGTAYTEAFF	TGTGCCAGCAGAGAAACGACCGGGACAGCTTACACTGAAGCTTTCTTT
TRBV6-5	-	TRBJ2-7	TRBD2	CASSSTTSENTYEQYF	TGTGCCAGCAGTTCAACCACTAGCGAGAATACGTACGAGCAGTACTTC
TRBV7-2	-	TRBJ2-7	TRBD2	CASTFSGGTYEQYF	TGTGCCAGCACCTTTAGCGGGGGTACCTACGAGCAGTACTTC
TRBV6-2/TRBV6-3	-	TRBJ2-7	TRBD2	CASSPSGTKTYEQYF	TGTGCCAGCAGCCCTAGCGGGACTAAGACCTACGAGCAGTACTTC
TRBV19	-	TRBJ2-7	-	CASSITPGQREQYF	TGTGCCAGTAGTATTACGCCAGGACAGCGCGAGCAGTACTTC
TRBV28	-	TRBJ2-2	-	CASSLLTGELFF	TGTGCCAGCAGTTTACTCACCGGGGAGCTGTTTTTT
TRBV12-5	-	TRBJ2-7	TRBD1	CASGLRTGGPSYEQYF	TGTGCTAGTGGTCTAAGGACAGGGGGCCCCTCCTACGAGCAGTACTTC
TRBV9	-	TRBJ2-6	-	CASSVEDSPGANVLTF	TGTGCCAGCAGCGTAGAAGACTCACCTGGGGCCAACGTCCTGACTTTC
TRBV4-1	-	TRBJ2-5	-	CASSQDWGSVAKRETQYF	TGCGCCAGCAGCCAAGATTGGGGTTCGGTAGCGAAACGAGAGACCCAGTACTTC
TRBV12-3/TRBV12-4	-	TRBJ1-4	-	CASSLVREKLFF	TGTGCCAGCAGTTTAGTCCGGGAAAAACTGTTTTTT
TRBV5-1	-	TRBJ2-3	TRBD1	CASSLEGQGAGTDTQYF	TGCGCCAGCAGCTTGGAAGGGCAGGGGGCAGGAACAGATACGCAGTATTTT
TRBV3-1/TRBV3-2	-	TRBJ1-2	TRBD1	CASSQFLQGAYGYTF	TGTGCCAGCAGCCAATTCCTCCAGGGGGCCTATGGCTACACCTTC
TRBV3-1/TRBV3-2	-	TRBJ1-2	-	CASSQGHRAVYGYTF	TGTGCCAGCAGCCAAGGGCACAGGGCGGTCTATGGCTACACCTTC
TRBV5-1	-	TRBJ2-5	-	CASSAKGFGETQYF	TGCGCCAGCAGCGCGAAGGGGTTCGGGGAGACCCAGTACTTC
TRBV29-1	-	TRBJ2-3	TRBD1	CSVDRGQGDTQYF	TGCAGCGTTGACAGGGGGCAGGGAGATACGCAGTATTTT
TRBV28	once	TRBJ1-1	TRBD1	CASSLLPGTGAPEAFF	TGTGCCAGCAGTTTACTGCCTGGGACAGGGGCCCCTGAAGCTTTCTTT
TRBV2	-	TRBJ1-3	-	CASQVVGNTIYF	TGTGCCAGCCAGGTAGTCGGAAACACCATATATTTT
TRBV4-1	-	TRBJ1-6	-	CASSQRGGGNSPLHF	TGCGCCAGCAGCCAACGAGGGGGTGGAAATTCACCCCTCCACTTT
TRBV30	-	TRBJ2-7	TRBD2	CAWDISRREGHEQYF	TGTGCCTGGGACATTTCCCGTCGGGAGGGCCACGAGCAGTACTTC
TRBV28	-	TRBJ1-1	-	CASSLLHRVGTEAFF	TGTGCCAGCAGCCTGTTACATCGGGTTGGCACTGAAGCTTTCTTT
TRBV5-1	-	TRBJ1-5	TRBD1	CASSARTGDQPQHF	TGCGCCAGCAGCGCCAGAACAGGGGATCAGCCCCAGCATTTT
TRBV5-1	-	TRBJ2-2	-	CASSPRGTGTGELFF	TGCGCCAGCAGCCCTCGGGGAACAGGGACCGGGGAGCTGTTTTTT
TRBV6-5	few	TRBJ1-2	TRBD1	CASRDRGNYGYTF	TGTGCCAGCAGGGACAGGGGGAACTATGGCTACACCTTC
TRBV19	-	TRBJ2-7	-	CASSRNEISAAYEQYF	TGTGCCAGTAGTAGAAATGAGATATCCGCGGCCTACGAGCAGTACTTC
TRBV29-1	-	TRBJ1-2	-	CSAIQDYYGYTF	TGCAGCGCCATACAGGATTACTATGGCTACACCTTC
TRBV21-1	-	TRBJ1-3	-	CASSKAPTGLVDTIYF	TGTGCCAGCAGCAAAGCGCCTACAGGGCTGGTAGACACCATATATTTT